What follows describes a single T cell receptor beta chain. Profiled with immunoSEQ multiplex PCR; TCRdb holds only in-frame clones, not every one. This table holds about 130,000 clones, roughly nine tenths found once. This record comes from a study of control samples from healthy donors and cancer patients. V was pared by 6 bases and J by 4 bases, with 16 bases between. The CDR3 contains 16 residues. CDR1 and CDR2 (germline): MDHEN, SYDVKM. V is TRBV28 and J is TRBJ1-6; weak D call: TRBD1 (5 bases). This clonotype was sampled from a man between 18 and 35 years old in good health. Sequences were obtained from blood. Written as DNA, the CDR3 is TGTGCCAGCAGACAGAACCGGGGCATATATAATTCACCCCTCCACTTT. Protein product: CASRQNRGIYNSPLHF.